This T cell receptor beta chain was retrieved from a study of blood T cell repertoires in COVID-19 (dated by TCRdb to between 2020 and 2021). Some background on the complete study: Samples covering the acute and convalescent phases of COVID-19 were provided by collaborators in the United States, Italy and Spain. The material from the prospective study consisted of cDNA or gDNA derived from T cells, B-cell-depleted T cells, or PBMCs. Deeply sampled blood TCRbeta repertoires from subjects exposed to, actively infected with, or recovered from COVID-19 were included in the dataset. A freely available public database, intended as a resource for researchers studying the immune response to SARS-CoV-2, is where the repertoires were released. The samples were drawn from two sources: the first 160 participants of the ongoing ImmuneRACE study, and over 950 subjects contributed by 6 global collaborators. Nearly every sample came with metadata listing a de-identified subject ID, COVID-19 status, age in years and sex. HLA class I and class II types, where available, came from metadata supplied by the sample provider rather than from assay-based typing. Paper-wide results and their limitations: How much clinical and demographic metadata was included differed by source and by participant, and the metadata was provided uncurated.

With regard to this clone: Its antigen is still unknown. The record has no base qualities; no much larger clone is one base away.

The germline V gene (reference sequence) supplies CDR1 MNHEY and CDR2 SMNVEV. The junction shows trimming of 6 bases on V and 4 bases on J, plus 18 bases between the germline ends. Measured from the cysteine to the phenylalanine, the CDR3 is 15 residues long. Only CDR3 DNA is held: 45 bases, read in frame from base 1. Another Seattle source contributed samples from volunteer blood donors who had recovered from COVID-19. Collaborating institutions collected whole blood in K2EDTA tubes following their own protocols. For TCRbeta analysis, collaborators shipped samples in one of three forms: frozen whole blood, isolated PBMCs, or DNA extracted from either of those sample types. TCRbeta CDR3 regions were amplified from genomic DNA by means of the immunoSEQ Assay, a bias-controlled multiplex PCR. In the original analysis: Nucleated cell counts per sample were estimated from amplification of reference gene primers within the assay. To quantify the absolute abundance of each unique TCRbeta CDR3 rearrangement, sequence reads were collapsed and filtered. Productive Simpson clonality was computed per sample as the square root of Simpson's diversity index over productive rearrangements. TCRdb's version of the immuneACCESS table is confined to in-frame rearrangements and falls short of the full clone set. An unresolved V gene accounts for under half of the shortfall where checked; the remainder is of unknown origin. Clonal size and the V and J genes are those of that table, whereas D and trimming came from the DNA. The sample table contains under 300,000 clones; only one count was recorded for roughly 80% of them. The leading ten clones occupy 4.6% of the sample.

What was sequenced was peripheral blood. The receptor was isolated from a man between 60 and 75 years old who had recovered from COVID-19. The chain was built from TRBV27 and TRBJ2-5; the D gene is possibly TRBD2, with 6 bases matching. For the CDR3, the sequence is CASSLTWGDPETQYF. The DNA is TGTGCCAGCAGCCTTACGTGGGGGGACCCAGAGACCCAGTACTTC.